Following are 11 T cell receptor beta chains from one sample sequenced in a study of cytomegalovirus exposure and HLA in healthy donors (dated by TCRdb to between 2016 and 2019). Library preparation used the immunoSEQ multiplex PCR assay. For the multiplex PCR, a mixture combining 60 forward primers for TCR Vbeta segments and 13 reverse primers for TCR Jbeta segments was used. TCRdb mirrors the immuneACCESS table, restricted to in-frame sequences. Some clones are absent from its copies; in checked studies, under half trace to an unresolved V gene, and the reason for the others is unknown. In all, the sample holds some 120,000 clones, and 75% to 90% of those were seen once. Around 10% of the sample rests with the top ten. The sample was PBMCs. The receptors were sampled from a man younger than 45 in good health and CMV-seropositive.

The chain has TRBV2 and TRBJ1-4; D is possibly TRBD1 (5 bases). The V gene lost 3 bases and the J gene lost 8 bases, with 22 bases spanning the gap. Germline V CDR1 and CDR2: SNHLY, FYNNEI. The CDR3 spans 17 residues. CDR3: CASSEIPYVGAEEKLFF. The CDR3 nucleotides read TGTGCCAGCAGTGAGATTCCTTACGTAGGGGCTGAAGAAAAACTGTTTTTT.

The chain has TRBV4-1 and TRBJ2-5, with D possibly being TRBD2 (5 bases). The V end lost 2 bases, the J end lost 5 bases, and 15 bases lay between the germline ends. The V gene's germline CDR1 is MGHRA and CDR2 YSYEKL. The CDR3 has 15 amino acids. The DNA for the CDR3 is TGCGCCAGCAGCCAAAGGACCGGACTCCGGGAGACCCAGTACTTC. The encoded protein is CASSQRTGLRETQYF.

V and J are TRBV6-5 and TRBJ1-1, with D perhaps matching TRBD1 (5 bases). Germline V gene data show CDR1 as MNHEY and CDR2 as SVGAGI. The CDR3 covers 14 residues. The ends were cut back, 2 bases at V and 4 bases at J, with 11 bases in the middle. The chain's CDR3 is CASSYPGGGTEAFF. The CDR3 DNA follows: TGTGCCAGCAGTTACCCGGGGGGGGGCACTGAAGCTTTCTTT.

This sequence joins TRBV12-5 and TRBJ1-2; tentative D call: TRBD1 (5 bases). V was shortened by 1 base and J by 7 bases, with 13 bases between the two germline ends. Germline lookup yields CDR1 LGHNT and CDR2 FRNRAP. This CDR3 region has 14 residues. The DNA for the CDR3 is TGTGCTAGTGGTTTGGGGACCTGGGGCTTTGGCTACACCTTC. Its protein is CASGLGTWGFGYTF.

The gene calls are TRBV28 and TRBJ1-2, with TRBD1 as a possible D gene (5 bases). From germline, CDR1 is MDHEN and CDR2 SYDVKM. The CDR3 length is 12 residues. The ends were cut back, 10 bases at V and 4 bases at J, with 13 bases in the middle. The CDR3 DNA sequence: TGTGCCACGGGGGTTGGGGGCTATGGCTACACCTTC. Translating it yields CATGVGGYGYTF.

This sequence joins TRBV2 and TRBJ2-1; D possibly corresponds to TRBD2 (6 bases). V was cut by 2 bases and J by 10 bases, with 15 bases left in between. The CDR3 runs to 14 residues. From germline, CDR1 is SNHLY and CDR2 FYNNEI. The CDR3 bases are TGTGCCAGCAGTGAACCGGGGGTTCGGGTCGAGCAGTTCTTC. Protein product: CASSEPGVRVEQFF.

The V and J genes are TRBV6-1 and TRBJ1-2; D is unclear. Germline CDR1 and CDR2: MNHNS and SASEGT. The ends were cut back, 0 bases at V and 4 bases at J, with 9 bases in the middle. The CDR3 is 14 residues long. The DNA for the CDR3 is TGTGCCAGCAGTGAAGCAGCCGCCTTCTATGGCTACACCTTC. It encodes CASSEAAAFYGYTF.

This chain connects TRBV14 to TRBJ2-5; TRBD1 agrees at 9 bases. The CDR3 runs to 18 residues. Trimming cost V 4 bases and J 0 bases; bases outside gene matches: 12. The germline CDR1 and CDR2 sequences are SGHDN and FVKESK. The CDR3 region is CASSPRDRDIWHQETQYF. The CDR3 DNA sequence: TGTGCCAGCAGCCCTCGGGACAGGGATATATGGCACCAAGAGACCCAGTACTTC.

This chain joins TRBV7-6 and TRBJ2-3; D gene unclear. The germline V gene has CDR1 SGHVS and CDR2 FNYEAQ. This CDR3 is built from 15 residues. The germline V and J ends were trimmed by 4 bases and 6 bases, with 17 bases remaining between them. CDR3 nucleotides: TGTGCCAGCAGCTCAATTCAGGTTCCCAACGATACGCAGTATTTT. This sequence encodes CASSSIQVPNDTQYF.

CDR3 residues: CASRTGTPEKLFF. CDR3 bases: TGTGCCAGCAGGACAGGGACCCCAGAAAAACTGTTTTTT. The chain links TRBV19 to TRBJ1-4; TRBD1 matches at 8 bases. After removal of 9 bases from V and 8 bases from J, the junction contained 8 bases not matched to a gene. Germline V lookup: CDR1 LNHDA, CDR2 SQIVND (reference sequence). The CDR3 runs 13 residues.

The V gene is TRBV30, the J gene TRBJ2-3, with D possibly matching TRBD2 (5 bases). CDR3 length: 16 amino acids. Trimming left V 8 bases short and J 4 bases short, with 25 bases between. Germline V gives CDR1 GTSNPN, CDR2 SVGIG (reference sequence). For the CDR3, the DNA is TGTGCCACCGGGATCCGGGGTGGAGGTGGGCCAGATACGCAGTATTTT. This encodes CATGIRGGGGPDTQYF.